The 8 T cell receptor beta chains listed next were all sequenced from one sample in a study of blood T cell repertoires in COVID-19 (dated by TCRdb to about 2020). Libraries were constructed by the immunoSEQ multiplex PCR assay. TCRdb limited this immuneACCESS table to in-frame rearrangements with V and J called. A share of clones is missing; checked studies link under half to unresolved V genes, and the rest is unexplained. Present in this sample are about 480,000 clones, approximately 88% of which were seen just once. The top ten constitute over 9.5% of the sample. The sample taken for sequencing was peripheral blood. The source is a woman aged 45-65 years with COVID-19, enrolled during active disease.

The chain is built from TRBV29-1 and TRBJ1-2, with a possible D match to TRBD1 (5 bases). This CDR3 is 13 amino acids long. From germline, CDR1 is SQVTM and CDR2 ANQGSEA. V was cut by 5 bases and J by 8 bases, with 18 bases left in between. This CDR3 reads CSVSGRVIEGYTF. In nucleotides, the CDR3 is TGCAGCGTTTCAGGCAGGGTGATTGAGGGCTACACCTTC.

V usage is TRBV30 and J usage is TRBJ1-4; possibly TRBD1 for D (6 bases). The CDR3 length is 16 residues. CDR1 is GTSNPN, CDR2 SVGIG, per germline (reference sequence). The V end lost 0 bases, the J end lost 7 bases, and 18 bases lay between the germline ends. The CDR3 DNA is TGTGCCTGGAGTGTAAAGATTGGGACATGGAGTGAAAAACTGTTTTTT. Residues: CAWSVKIGTWSEKLFF.

The V gene is TRBV27, the J gene TRBJ1-5, with 10 positions matching TRBD1. V gave up 6 bases and J gave up 7 bases; unmatched junction bases: 15. CDR1 and CDR2 (germline): MNHEY, SMNVEV (reference sequence). The CDR3 consists of 17 residues. The DNA for the CDR3 is TGTGCCAGCAGGGCCGGGACAGGGGATCTTTGGGGCCAGCCCCAGCATTTT. Protein: CASRAGTGDLWGQPQHF.

This clone was seen once. The rearrangement joins TRBV18 to TRBJ1-1; perhaps TRBD1 as D (6 bases). The CDR3 has 15 residues. V gave up 2 bases and J gave up 5 bases, with 15 bases separating them. Germline CDR1 reads KGHSH; CDR2 reads LQKENI. The CDR3 DNA reads as TGTGCCAGCTCACCAACCACAGGGTTGGTTACTGAAGCTTTCTTT. Encoded protein: CASSPTTGLVTEAFF. Full variable domain (missing parts from reference TRBV18 and TRBJ1-1): NAGVMQNPRHLVRRRGQEARLRCSPMKGHSHVYWYRQLPEEGLKFMVYLQKENIIDESGMPKERFSAEFPKEGPSILRIQQVVRGDSAAYFCASSPTTGLVTEAFFGQGTRLTVV.

The CDR3 coding sequence is TGTGCCAGCAGCCCAGCGGGGGAGGATACGCAGTATTTT. Amino acid sequence: CASSPAGEDTQYF. V is TRBV7-3 and J is TRBJ2-3; 8 bases map to TRBD2. V lost 5 bases and J lost 6; bases outside the gene matches: 4. Germline V lookup: CDR1 SGHTA, CDR2 FQGTGA. There are 13 residues in the CDR3.

The genes are TRBV2 and TRBJ1-4, with D perhaps matching TRBD1 (5 bases). Germline values: CDR1 SNHLY, CDR2 FYNNEI. V lost 7 bases and J lost 7, with 10 bases in between. There are 12 residues in the CDR3. The CDR3 spells CASNSRGEKLFF. The DNA of the CDR3 is TGTGCCAGCAACTCTAGGGGTGAAAAACTGTTTTTT. Looking up the rest from reference TRBV2 and TRBJ1-4 gives the full variable domain: EPEVTQTPSHQVTQMGQEVILRCVPISNHLYFYWYRQILGQKVEFLVSFYNNEISEKSEIFDDQFSVERPDGSNFTLKIRSTKLEDSAMYFCASNSRGEKLFFGSGTQLSVL.

The rearrangement joins TRBV28 to TRBJ1-5; 8 nucleotides line up with TRBD1. CDR1 and CDR2 from the germline V gene are MDHEN and SYDVKM. The CDR3 covers 17 residues. The V gene end was trimmed by 7 bases and the J gene end by 3 bases; junction bases not matched to a gene: 14. CDR3 in DNA: TGTGCCAGCAAATCCTCGAGCGCAGGGGGCCTCAATCAGCCCCAGCATTTT. It is translated as CASKSSSAGGLNQPQHF. The entire variable domain, with the rest obtained from reference TRBV28 and TRBJ1-5, is as follows: DVKVTQSSRYLVKRTGEKVFLECVQDMDHENMFWYRQDPGLGLRLIYFSYDVKMKEKGDIPEGYSVSREKKERFSLILESASTNQTSMYLCASKSSSAGGLNQPQHFGDGTRLSIL.

This sequence joins TRBV2 and TRBJ1-1; 10 positions match TRBD1. Losses at the gene ends were 7 bases for V and 5 bases for J; bases not matched to a gene: 7. The CDR3 has 14 residues. Germline CDR1 reads SNHLY; CDR2 reads FYNNEI. For the CDR3, the DNA is TGTGCCAGCACAGACAGGGGGCGCCGTACTGAAGCTTTCTTT. Its translation is CASTDRGRRTEAFF.